This T cell receptor (beta chain) comes out of a study of OX40 agonist ivuxolimab in advanced cancers. Describing the broader study: Ivuxolimab was a fully human IgG2 agonistic monoclonal antibody targeting the costimulatory receptor OX40 (CD134). Intravenous ivuxolimab was administered to patients every 2 weeks at six dose levels: 0.01, 0.1, 0.3, 1.5, 3 and 10 mg/kg. Of the approximately 53 patients in dose escalation, about 20 had hepatocellular carcinoma, some 15 had melanoma, 9 had renal cell carcinoma and 9 had head and neck cancer. In the dose-escalation cohort, over 65% of patients were male, and the mean age was approximately 64 years, with a range of roughly 20 to 80. Prior anti-PD-1, anti-PD-L1 or anti-CTLA-4 therapy was permitted, and checkpoint inhibitors had been received by roughly two fifths of dose-escalation patients. Partial responses occurred in three dose-escalation patients, of whom one had hepatocellular carcinoma and two had cutaneous melanoma. Peripheral TCRbeta sequencing was intended to test whether TCR sequence diversity was altered and clonal T-cell expansion was caused by ivuxolimab. The paper describes the monotherapy dose-escalation part (N of about 47 patients) of the phase I trial of ivuxolimab. Overall study results and their limits: In the 0.1-3.0 mg/kg groups, partial responders were among the patients with the lowest normalized peripheral clonal expansion, particularly in CD8+ T cells. After ivuxolimab, more expanded clones were found on average in CD8+ T cells than in CD4+ T cells. At doses of 0.1 to 3.0 mg/kg, clonal expansion of both CD4+ and CD8+ T cells in blood was seen between baseline and week 6. Which antigens the clonally expanded peripheral T cells were specific for was not determined. Low levels of normalized T-cell clonal expansion were also seen in some patients who did not respond.

For sequencing of the TCRbeta CDR3 region, genomic DNA was extracted from the sorted cells. TCRbeta CDR3 regions were sequenced using the immunoSEQ Assay. As stored in TCRdb, this immuneACCESS dataset retains in-frame rearrangements with V and J assigned. A fraction of the clones does not appear; measured against another copy, unresolved V genes explain less than half of the discrepancy, and the remainder lacks a known reason. This sample has about 70,000 clones in its table, and more than 80% of those were observed once. Approximately 1% of the sample comes from the top ten. Comment on this clone: Its antigen is currently not known. Per-base quality was not reported, and no clone a single base away is much larger than it.

Patients with a history of autoimmune disease or receiving systemic immunosuppression were excluded from the trial. Peripheral blood for TCR sequencing was collected from all dose cohorts at baseline, on cycle 4 day 1, and on cycle 7 day 1. Samples came from an open-label, multicenter, first-in-human phase I dose-escalation trial of ivuxolimab. Adults with locally advanced or metastatic melanoma, renal cell, hepatocellular, or head and neck squamous cell carcinoma were enrolled in the trial. CD4+ and CD8+ T cells were sorted separately from peripheral blood before TCR sequencing. CDR1 and CDR2, per the germline V gene, are SGDLS and YYNGEE. The CDR3 measures 16 amino acids from cysteine to phenylalanine. Just CDR3 DNA is preserved here, 48 bases in frame from base 1. The trim is 0 bases for V and 4 bases for J, with a gap of 13 bases between the germline ends.

The V and J genes are TRBV9 and TRBJ2-2, with the identity of the D gene unclear. The receptor was derived from an adult with an advanced solid tumor such as melanoma, head and neck, liver or kidney cancer. The starting material was CD4+ or CD8+ T cells sorted from blood, obtained in a trial of the OX40 agonist ivuxolimab. The CDR3 here reads CASSVATSALTGELFF. The DNA reads as follows: TGTGCCAGCAGCGTAGCAACCTCCGCTCTCACCGGGGAGCTGTTTTTT.